The T cell receptor beta chain described here comes from a study of cytomegalovirus exposure and HLA in healthy donors. Those who donated were healthy bone marrow donors. The PCR had 60 Vbeta and 13 Jbeta primers. Here immunoSEQ multiplex PCR was the method, and the copy in TCRdb shows in-frame clones only, minus some. The top ten clones hold roughly 4.4% of a sample with about 170,000 clones, roughly 76% of them seen once. Looked up from germline, CDR1 is LGHNA and CDR2 is YNFKEQ. This CDR3 comprises 17 residues. V was shortened by 1 base and J by 3 bases, with 16 bases between the two germline ends.

The sample consisted of PBMCs. This sequence joins TRBV4-2 and TRBJ2-4, with D perhaps matching TRBD2 (6 bases). The receptor comes from a woman in her late teens or twenties in good health and CMV-seropositive. Here the CDR3 DNA reads TGTGCCAGCAGCCAAGCCTTGGTCACGGAGGGCAAAAACATTCAGTACTTC. It yields the protein CASSQALVTEGKNIQYF.